This section outlines one T cell receptor beta chain sequence together with its context. The antigen remains undetermined. The record originates from a study of OX40 agonist ivuxolimab in advanced cancers. The data were produced by immunoSEQ multiplex PCR, yet TCRdb's version contains in-frame clones alone and is incomplete. The top ten clones hold around 25% of a sample with about 22,000 clones, 70% to 90% of them seen once. Study findings and constraints: Clonal expansion from baseline to week 6 occurred in both CD4+ and CD8+ T cells.

The germline CDR1 and CDR2 sequences are SEHNR and FQNEAQ (reference sequence). V lost 5 bases and J 3 bases, leaving 8 bases between the germline ends. This CDR3 spans 12 amino acids. The sequence came from an adult with an advanced solid tumor such as melanoma, head and neck, liver or kidney cancer. V gene TRBV7-9 combines with J gene TRBJ2-7, with D unresolved. The specimen comprised CD4+ or CD8+ T cells sorted from blood, sampled in a trial of the OX40 agonist ivuxolimab. The CDR3 protein is CASSPVIYEQYF. DNA of the CDR3: TGTGCCAGCAGCCCCGTGATCTACGAGCAGTACTTC.